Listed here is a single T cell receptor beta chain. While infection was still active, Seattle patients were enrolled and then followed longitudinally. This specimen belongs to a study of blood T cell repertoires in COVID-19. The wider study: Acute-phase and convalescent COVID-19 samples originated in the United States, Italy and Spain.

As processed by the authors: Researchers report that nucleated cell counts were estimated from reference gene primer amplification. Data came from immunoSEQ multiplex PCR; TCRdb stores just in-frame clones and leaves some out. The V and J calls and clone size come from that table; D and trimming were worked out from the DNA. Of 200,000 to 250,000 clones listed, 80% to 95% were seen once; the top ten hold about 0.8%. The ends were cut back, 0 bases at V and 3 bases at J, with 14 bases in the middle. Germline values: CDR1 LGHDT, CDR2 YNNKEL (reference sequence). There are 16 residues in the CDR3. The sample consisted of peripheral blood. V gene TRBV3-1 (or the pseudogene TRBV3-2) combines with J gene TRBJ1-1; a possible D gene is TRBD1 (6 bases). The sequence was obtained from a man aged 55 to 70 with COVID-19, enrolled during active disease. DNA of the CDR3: TGTGCCAGCAGCCAAGAGGGGCGGGGGCGATACACTGAAGCTTTCTTT. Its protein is CASSQEGRGRYTEAFF.